The count of the clone carrying this T cell receptor beta chain is one. TCRdb reprocessed the RT-PCR reads with MiXCR, giving one entry per CDR3 protein. The profile shows around 240,000 distinct CDR3 sequences, 11% to 15% of them singletons. J gave up 4 bases and V 1 base, and 4 bases lay outside the gene matches. CDR1 DFQATT and CDR2 SNEGSKA come from the germline V gene (reference sequence). The CDR3 totals 14 residues. The entry originates in a study of patients and donors after allogeneic stem cell transplantation. This TCR derives from a human donor who was either an allogeneic HSCT recipient or a stem cell or donor lymphocyte infusion donor (not recorded which). It is not recorded whose cells these are; they may come from a transplant donor. This chain connects TRBV20-1 to TRBJ1-5, with TRBD1 matching 7 bases. The material sequenced was blood, either unsorted or a sorted T cell fraction (not recorded which). The CDR3 coding sequence is TGCAGTGCTAGAGCAGGGGGGGGAAATCAGCCCCAGCATTTT. This gives the protein CSARAGGGNQPQHF.